Shown below are 7 T cell receptor beta chains from a single sample sequenced in a study of T-cell reconstitution after alpha-beta-depleted transplantation in children (dated by TCRdb to the mid-2010s). The label giving this sample's treatment or condition can be read as: allogeneic hematopoietic cell transplantation with graft depleted of TCRalphabeta T cells and CD19 B cells. Libraries were made using PCR. The listed sequencing device is Illumina HiSeq 2500. TCR libraries were prepared with molecular barcoding, using unique molecular identifiers to normalize TCRbeta repertoire quantification. TCRdb reprocessed the public reads (quality trimming at Q25 with fastp, clone calling with MiXCR) and kept in-frame beta chains. Rows merge per CDR3 protein into single entries with the most common DNA and genes. The sample yields over 100,000 distinct CDR3 sequences; around 10% were counted once. The ten largest make up 34% of the sample.

Here the sequenced sample was PBMCs, taken before TCRalphabeta/CD19-depleted stem cell transplant. The receptors originated from a boy younger than 10 with acute lymphoblastic leukemia, due to receive a stem cell transplant.

This clonotype was seen more than once but under ten times. The rearrangement links TRBV28 to TRBJ2-2, with D perhaps matching TRBD1 (7 bases). The CDR3 is made up of 20 amino acids. V lost 6 bases and J lost 6, with 32 bases in between. Germline values: CDR1 MDHEN, CDR2 SYDVKM. The CDR3, as DNA: TGTGCCAGCAGCCCGACCCCTACTTCGGGGGCCCCTACAGGGGCCGGGGAGCTGTTTTTT. Translating it yields CASSPTPTSGAPTGAGELFF.

There are a few counts of this clonotype. The conserved final phenylalanine or tryptophan is absent from the CDR3, which likely points to a read error. The rearrangement links TRBV20-1 to TRBJ2-7, with a weak D call TRBD1 (6 bases). Germline assignment: CDR1 DFQATT and CDR2 SNEGSKA (reference sequence). Trimming removed 5 bases at V and 2 bases at J, with 16 bases between. The CDR3 length is 14 residues. CDR3: CSAAPGQTAYEQYS. The CDR3 region has the DNA TGCAGTGCTGCACCGGGACAAACCGCCTACGAGCAGTACTCC.

CDR3: CSARDQLYEQYF. The CDR3, as DNA: TGCAGTGCTAGAGATCAACTCTACGAGCAGTACTTC. This chain connects TRBV20-1 to TRBJ2-7, with unresolved D. The V gene lost 0 bases and the J gene lost 3 bases, with 6 bases spanning the gap. This CDR3 is 12 amino acids long. The germline gives CDR1 DFQATT, CDR2 SNEGSKA (reference sequence).

J is TRBJ2-7 and V is TRBV20-1, with 11 bases identical to TRBD2. The CDR3 covers 15 residues. J gave up 3 bases and V 6 bases, and 10 bases lay outside the gene matches. Per the germline V gene, CDR1 is DFQATT and CDR2 is SNEGSKA (reference sequence). The CDR3 protein is CSAGPLLAGVYEQYF. CDR3 DNA sequence: TGCAGTGCCGGCCCTCTACTAGCGGGAGTCTACGAGCAGTACTTC.

The chain couples TRBV20-1 to TRBJ2-5; 7 bases are a match to TRBD2. Trimming cost V 6 bases and J 5 bases; bases outside gene matches: 3. CDR1 is DFQATT, CDR2 SNEGSKA, per germline (reference sequence). The CDR3 totals 11 residues. The CDR3 DNA sequence: TGCAGTGCAGGGAGGGCGGAGACCCAGTACTTC. It translates to CSAGRAETQYF.

This clonotype turned up a few times. The J gene is TRBJ2-2, the V gene TRBV5-1; D not resolved. The V gene lost 9 bases and the J gene lost 4 bases, with 10 bases spanning the gap. CDR3 length: 12 amino acids. The germline CDR1 and CDR2 sequences are SGHRS and YFSETQ. The CDR3 reads CATFLPTGELFF. The CDR3 nucleotides are TGCGCCACCTTCCTCCCCACCGGGGAGCTGTTTTTT.

This clonotype was counted at least ten times. CDR3 loop: CSARRDSTSGNTIYF. CDR3 bases: TGCAGTGCTAGACGGGACAGTACCTCTGGAAACACCATATATTTT. The gene calls are TRBV20-1 and TRBJ1-3, with 7 nucleotides matching TRBD1. This CDR3 has 15 amino acids. Losses at the gene ends were 2 bases for V and 0 bases for J; bases not matched to a gene: 4. Germline V gene data show CDR1 as DFQATT and CDR2 as SNEGSKA (reference sequence).